This T cell receptor (beta chain) was sequenced during a study of T cells after yellow fever vaccination. Study background: It was SMART-Seq v4 Ultra Low Input that prepared the fractions with low cell numbers.

From the 5' RACE reads, TCRdb called clonotypes with MiXCR, one entry per CDR3 protein. The table has about 300,000 distinct CDR3 sequences, 7.5% to 9% seen once. This clonotype has only a few counts. J was trimmed by 3 bases and V by 6 bases; bases with no gene match: 8. This CDR3 is 16 amino acids long. Germline V gene sequence: CDR1 MDHEN, CDR2 SYDVKM. The source material was CD4+ T cells sorted from PBMCs, sampled 5 days after the yellow fever booster vaccination. The clonotype was recovered from a young man who received the YFV17D yellow fever vaccine. The rearrangement uses TRBV28 and TRBJ1-5, with TRBD1 matching over 10 bases. CDR3 sequence reads: CASSRGTGAFNQPQHF. The DNA of the CDR3 is TGTGCCAGCAGCCGAGGGACAGGGGCTTTCAATCAGCCCCAGCATTTT. Complete variable domain (other parts from reference TRBV28 and TRBJ1-5): DVKVTQSSRYLVKRTGEKVFLECVQDMDHENMFWYRQDPGLGLRLIYFSYDVKMKEKGDIPEGYSVSREKKERFSLILESASTNQTSMYLCASSRGTGAFNQPQHFGDGTRLSIL.